Below are 30 T cell receptor beta chains sequenced from a single sample in a study of T cell repertoires in cytomegalovirus infection. TCRdb processed the reads anew with MiXCR; each CDR3 protein has one entry. Of more than 300,000 distinct CDR3 sequences listed, 34% were seen once; the top ten hold roughly 14%. Antigen specificity for these receptors is unknown. This material consisted of cultured PBMCs, taken from culture after CMV antigen stimulation. All receptors derive from a human donor in good health (CMV status not recorded). Some clones in this sample may be carry-over from other donors' samples.

This clonotype was seen many times. V is TRBV7-2 and J is TRBJ2-5; unclear D gene. The CDR3 runs to 15 residues. Germline CDR1 reads SGHTA; CDR2 reads FQGNSA. The V end lost 5 bases, the J end lost 4 bases, and 17 bases lay between the germline ends. The CDR3 nucleotides are TGTGCCAGCAGCCCCCTAATCATGGGATCAGAGACCCAGTACTTC. This sequence encodes CASSPLIMGSETQYF.

This clonotype was counted only a few times. This chain connects TRBV7-2 to TRBJ1-2, with D possibly TRBD1 on 6 matching bases. The germline V gene has CDR1 SGHTA and CDR2 FQGNSA. The CDR3 consists of 13 residues. V was trimmed by 5 bases and J by 4 bases, leaving 11 bases between them. CDR3: CASSKDSSYGYTF. CDR3 coding DNA: TGTGCCAGCAGCAAGGACAGTTCCTATGGCTACACCTTC. Drawing the rest from reference TRBV7-2 and TRBJ1-2, the complete variable domain is GAGVSQSPSNKVTEKGKDVELRCDPISGHTALYWYRQSLGQGLEFLIYFQGNSAPDKSGLPSDRFSAERTGGSVSTLTIQRTQQEDSAVYLCASSKDSSYGYTFGSGTRLTVV.

The rearrangement links TRBV6-9 to TRBJ1-2; D uncertain. V lost 11 bases, J lost 0 bases, and 16 bases lay in between. Germline V gene data show CDR1 as MNHGY and CDR2 as SVAAGI. The CDR3 loop spans 14 amino acids. CDR3 region: CAGLLGKANYGYTF. The CDR3 bases are TGTGCCGGATTACTCGGTAAAGCTAACTATGGCTACACCTTC.

The chain joins TRBV5-1 to TRBJ2-3; 15 bases line up with TRBD2. V lost 3 bases and J lost 0; bases outside the gene matches: 8. CDR3 length equals 19 residues. Germline values: CDR1 SGHRS, CDR2 YFSETQ. CDR3 bases: TGCGCCAGCAGCTCGGGACTAGCGGGAGGTCGGGAAAGCACAGATACGCAGTATTTT. Amino acid sequence: CASSSGLAGGRESTDTQYF.

In its sample, this clonotype was seen a few times. This sequence joins TRBV4-1 and TRBJ2-3; D perhaps matches TRBD2 (6 bases). V was cut by 2 bases and J by 1 base, with 10 bases left in between. Germline CDR1 reads MGHRA; CDR2 reads YSYEKL. The CDR3 loop spans 15 amino acids. In DNA form, the CDR3 reads TGCGCCAGCAGCCAAATCGCTAGCGGCACAGATACGCAGTATTTT. Translated, it gives CASSQIASGTDTQYF.

The V gene is TRBV24-1, the J gene TRBJ1-5, with D unclear. Between the trimmed V and J ends, which lost 5 bases and 3 bases, there was a span of 7 bases. The CDR3 runs to 13 residues. Per germline, CDR1 KGHDR and CDR2 SFDVKD. This chain's CDR3 is CATSAGSNQPQHF. In DNA, the CDR3 is TGTGCCACCAGTGCGGGGTCCAATCAGCCCCAGCATTTT.

The rearrangement links TRBV7-3 to TRBJ1-5, with 7 bases lining up with TRBD1. This CDR3 has 15 residues. V lost 5 bases, J lost 4 bases, and 8 bases stayed unmatched. The germline gives CDR1 SGHTA, CDR2 FQGTGA. CDR3: CASSLHGQVNQPQHF. The CDR3 bases are TGTGCCAGCAGCCTTCATGGACAGGTTAATCAGCCCCAGCATTTT.

The chain couples TRBV18 to TRBJ2-1; TRBD2 aligns across 15 bases. The CDR3 covers 16 residues. V dropped 3 bases and J dropped 7; count of bases not matched to a gene: 4. Germline assignment: CDR1 KGHSH and CDR2 LQKENI. The CDR3 is CASSPGLAGGSNEQFF. Here the CDR3 DNA reads TGTGCCAGCTCACCCGGACTAGCGGGAGGGTCGAATGAGCAGTTCTTC.

The chain combines TRBV6-5 with TRBJ1-1; the D gene is possibly TRBD1 (6 bases). Trimming pared 6 bases from V and 5 bases from J, leaving 13 bases between. CDR1 is MNHEY, CDR2 SVGAGI, per germline. The CDR3 is 13 residues long. CDR3 sequence reads: CASRQQGRTEAFF. For the CDR3, the DNA is TGTGCCAGCAGGCAACAGGGAAGGACTGAAGCTTTCTTT.

A few counts support this clonotype. V and J are TRBV12-3 or TRBV12-4 and TRBJ2-3; D gene ambiguous. The V end lost 3 bases, the J end lost 0 bases, and 13 bases lay between the germline ends. The CDR3 totals 16 residues. The DNA of the CDR3 is TGTGCCAGCAGTTTGAGTCAAGTCGGCAGCACAGATACGCAGTATTTT. This translates into CASSLSQVGSTDTQYF.

The chain carries TRBV6-2 or TRBV6-3 and TRBJ2-1; TRBD2 agrees at 7 bases. CDR3 length: 16 amino acids. V dropped 2 bases and J dropped 12; count of bases not matched to a gene: 16. Germline loops: CDR1 MNHEY, CDR2 SVGEGT. CDR3 amino acids: CASSYVPLLADSAQFF. The CDR3 coding sequence is TGTGCCAGCAGTTACGTCCCACTGCTAGCGGATTCTGCGCAGTTCTTC.

This clonotype was found a few times. The rearrangement links TRBV6-1 to TRBJ1-1; perhaps TRBD1 as D (6 bases). Trimming stripped 10 bases from V and 4 bases from J, with 16 bases between. The length of the CDR3 is 13 residues. CDR1 MNHNS and CDR2 SASEGT come from the germline V gene. The CDR3: CATRRGQVTEAFF. For the CDR3, the DNA is TGTGCCACCCGCCGGGGGCAGGTCACTGAAGCTTTCTTT.

This clonotype was counted only a few times. The chain employs TRBV7-9 and TRBJ2-1, with TRBD2 identical over 7 bases. Losses at the gene ends were 3 bases for V and 5 bases for J; bases not matched to a gene: 7. This CDR3 has 15 amino acids. The V gene's germline CDR1 is SEHNR and CDR2 FQNEAQ (reference sequence). Written as DNA, the CDR3 is TGTGCCAGCAGCTTTTCTGGGCTAGCGGACAATGAGCAGTTCTTC. It specifies CASSFSGLADNEQFF.

The rearrangement joins TRBV10-3 to TRBJ1-3; D call uncertain. The CDR3 consists of 13 residues. Trimming took 8 bases from V and 2 from J, leaving 10 bases between them. Germline loops: CDR1 ENHRY, CDR2 SYGVKD. The CDR3 bases are TGTGCCATCCACGACATGACTGGAAACACCATATATTTT. Encoded protein: CAIHDMTGNTIYF.

The V and J genes are TRBV6-6 and TRBJ2-5, with 16 positions matching TRBD2. Germline assignment: CDR1 MNHNY and CDR2 SVGAGI (reference sequence). The CDR3 has 15 amino acids. The J segment lost 7 bases and the V segment lost 5 bases, leaving 4 bases of the junction unmatched. Here the CDR3 reads CASSGTSGRAVTQYF. The DNA for the CDR3 is TGTGCCAGCAGTGGGACTAGCGGGAGGGCAGTGACCCAGTACTTC.

The chain couples TRBV12-3 or TRBV12-4 to TRBJ1-2; TRBD1 agrees at 9 bases. The trim removed 6 bases at V and 6 bases at J, leaving 5 bases unmatched. The CDR3 has 13 amino acids. CDR3 coding DNA: TGTGCCAGCAGCCTAACAGGGGGCGATGGCTACACCTTC. It encodes CASSLTGGDGYTF.

This clonotype was picked up a small number of times. The rearrangement joins TRBV7-2 to TRBJ2-1; 10 bases line up with TRBD2. CDR3 size: 18 residues. V shed 1 base and J 3 bases; nucleotides not matched to a gene: 9. Germline CDR1 reads SGHTA; CDR2 reads FQGNSA. The CDR3 DNA reads as TGTGCCAGCAGCTTAGGCCCTAGCGGGAGAGGGGGCTACAATGAGCAGTTCTTC. It is translated as CASSLGPSGRGGYNEQFF.

A single count supports this clonotype. V is TRBV4-3 and J is TRBJ1-4; tentative D call: TRBD1 (5 bases). The CDR3 has 15 residues. CDR1 and CDR2 from the germline V gene are LGHNA and YSLEER. Trimming took 0 bases from V and 3 from J, leaving 8 bases between them. CDR3 nucleotides: TGCGCCAGCAGCCAAGACCAGGGATCTAATGAAAAACTGTTTTTT. Its protein product is CASSQDQGSNEKLFF.

This clonotype was counted a few times. The rearrangement joins TRBV24-1 to TRBJ2-6; D is undetermined. The CDR3 length is 16 residues. Trimming cost V 3 bases and J 0 bases, with 8 bases left between them. Germline assignment: CDR1 KGHDR and CDR2 SFDVKD. The CDR3 nucleotides read TGTGCCACCAGTGATGCTCGGTTCTCTGGGGCCAACGTCCTGACTTTC. Residues: CATSDARFSGANVLTF.

This clonotype was detected a few times. The rearrangement joins TRBV12-3 or TRBV12-4 to TRBJ2-5; 8 bases match TRBD1. V was clipped by 2 bases and J by 4 bases; unmatched bases: 12. The CDR3 is 17 residues long. Written as DNA, the CDR3 is TGTGCCAGCAGTTTATGGGGGGACAGGAGCCGGGGAGAGACCCAGTACTTC. The encoded protein is CASSLWGDRSRGETQYF.

Many counts were recorded for this clonotype. The chain carries TRBV7-2 and TRBJ1-2; D not resolved. Germline V CDR1 and CDR2: SGHTA, FQGNSA. The CDR3 contains 14 residues. Trimming stripped 1 base from V and 2 bases from J, with 8 bases between. CDR3 loop: CASSLDGRNYGYTF. CDR3 DNA sequence: TGTGCCAGCAGCTTAGATGGCAGGAACTATGGCTACACCTTC.

The table lists this clonotype with a few counts. J is TRBJ1-2 and V is TRBV6-8; D gene unclear. V gave up 3 bases and J gave up 8 bases, with 7 bases separating them. Germline lookup yields CDR1 MNHGY and CDR2 SAAAGT. The CDR3 is 11 residues long. CDR3 loop: CASSYGRGYTF. The CDR3 coding sequence is TGTGCCAGCAGTTATGGGAGGGGCTACACCTTC.

The chain carries TRBV20-1 and TRBJ2-3; 9 bases line up with TRBD2. Germline CDR1 is DFQATT and CDR2 is SNEGSKA (reference sequence). Unmatched junction bases numbered 5, after V lost 4 bases and J lost 6 bases. The CDR3 runs 13 residues. CDR3 residues: CSATGTSPDTQYF. The CDR3 coding sequence is TGCAGTGCTACGGGGACTAGCCCGGATACGCAGTATTTT.

The rearrangement joins TRBV4-1 to TRBJ2-1; maybe TRBD2 (6 bases). Trimming stripped 1 base from V and 7 bases from J, with 17 bases between. CDR1 and CDR2 (germline): MGHRA, YSYEKL. This CDR3 is built from 16 residues. In nucleotides, the CDR3 is TGCGCCAGCAGCCAAGGAGGCGGGATTAAGTGGAATGAGCAGTTCTTC. Translating it yields CASSQGGGIKWNEQFF.

This rearrangement joins TRBV7-2 to TRBJ2-7, with D unclear. The CDR3 has 16 amino acids. Germline V gene lookup returns CDR1 SGHTA and CDR2 FQGNSA. The ends were cut back, 6 bases at V and 1 base at J, with 19 bases in the middle. CDR3 nucleotides: TGTGCCAGCAGGCCCTCAGCCGGGCGAGTTTCCTACGAGCAGTACTTC. Translating it yields CASRPSAGRVSYEQYF.

This rearrangement joins TRBV7-9 to TRBJ1-5, with a tentative D call TRBD1 (6 bases). V lost 1 base and J lost 0, with 13 bases in between. The CDR3 contains 17 residues. Germline CDR1 SEHNR, CDR2 FQNEAQ (reference sequence). The DNA of the CDR3 is TGTGCCAGCAGCTTAGTTCAGGGGAGGTATAGCAATCAGCCCCAGCATTTT. It translates to CASSLVQGRYSNQPQHF.

This clonotype showed up many times. The genes are TRBV7-2 and TRBJ2-7; TRBD1 matches at 7 bases. CDR1 and CDR2 (germline): SGHTA, FQGNSA. CDR3 size: 14 residues. V lost 5 bases and J lost 7; bases outside the gene matches: 11. The CDR3 is CASSINRGSGEQYV. The CDR3, as DNA: TGTGCCAGCAGCATCAACAGGGGTTCGGGAGAGCAGTACGTC.

The chain recombines TRBV6-5 with TRBJ1-2; the match to TRBD1 covers 8 bases. From germline, CDR1 is MNHEY and CDR2 SVGAGI. Trimming at V came to 2 bases and at J to 8 bases, leaving 7 bases not matched to a gene. This CDR3 has 14 amino acids. The CDR3 bases are TGTGCCAGCAGTTACGCGACAGGGGTTAAGGGCTACACCTTC. It translates to CASSYATGVKGYTF.

V is TRBV15 and J is TRBJ2-2, with D tentatively TRBD1 or TRBD2 (5 bases each). The CDR3 has 12 amino acids. V was pared by 5 bases and J by 8 bases, with 9 bases between. From germline, CDR1 is LNHNV and CDR2 YYDKDF (reference sequence). CDR3 sequence (DNA): TGTGCCACCAGCCGGGGACCAGGGGAGCTGTTTTTT. This encodes CATSRGPGELFF. Combining the CDR3 with reference TRBV15 and TRBJ2-2 gives the whole variable domain DAMVIQNPRYQVTQFGKPVTLSCSQTLNHNVMYWYQQKSSQAPKLLFHYYDKDFNNEADTPDNFQSRRPNTSFCFLDIRSPGLGDTAMYLCATSRGPGELFFGEGSRLTVL.

This clonotype was counted between two and nine times. The V call is TRBV7-8, the J call TRBJ2-3; 9 bases are shared with TRBD1. Germline CDR1 and CDR2: SGHVS and FQNEAQ. The CDR3 totals 15 residues. The ends lost 5 bases at V and 2 bases at J; junction bases unmatched: 5. CDR3 sequence: CASSPRDRVTDTQYF. The DNA of the CDR3 is TGTGCCAGCAGCCCACGGGACAGGGTCACAGATACGCAGTATTTT.